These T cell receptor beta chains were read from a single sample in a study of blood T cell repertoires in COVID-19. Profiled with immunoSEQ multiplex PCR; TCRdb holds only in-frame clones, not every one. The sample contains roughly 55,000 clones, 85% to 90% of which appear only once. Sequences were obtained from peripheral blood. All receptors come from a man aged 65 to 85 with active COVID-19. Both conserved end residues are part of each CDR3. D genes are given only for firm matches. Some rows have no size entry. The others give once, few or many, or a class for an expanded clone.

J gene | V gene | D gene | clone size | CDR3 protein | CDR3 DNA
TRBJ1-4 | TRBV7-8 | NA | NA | CASSLGPVGGSEKLFF | TGTGCCAGCAGCTTAGGGCCCGTTGGGGGGAGTGAAAAACTGTTTTTT
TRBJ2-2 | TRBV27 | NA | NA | CASSFEGVGELFF | TGTGCCAGCAGTTTCGAGGGAGTCGGGGAGCTGTTTTTT
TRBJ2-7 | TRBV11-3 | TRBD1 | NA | CASSPRTGSTISSYEQYF | TGTGCCAGCAGCCCTCGGACAGGGTCAACCATTAGCTCCTACGAGCAGTACTTC
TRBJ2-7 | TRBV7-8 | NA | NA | CASSIARGTTYEQYF | TGTGCCAGCAGCATAGCCCGCGGGACGACCTACGAGCAGTACTTC
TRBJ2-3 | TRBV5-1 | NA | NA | CASSLGAPDTQYF | TGCGCCAGCAGCTTGGGCGCCCCAGATACGCAGTATTTT
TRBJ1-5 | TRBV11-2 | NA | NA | CASSLDDRWGNQPQHF | TGTGCCAGCAGCTTAGATGACAGATGGGGCAATCAGCCCCAGCATTTT
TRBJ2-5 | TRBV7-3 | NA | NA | CASSPGGLAGSWAQYF | TGTGCCAGCAGCCCCGGCGGCTTGGCGGGTAGTTGGGCCCAGTACTTC
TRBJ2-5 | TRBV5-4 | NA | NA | CASSFPSGETQYF | TGTGCCAGCAGCTTCCCTTCGGGGGAGACCCAGTACTTC
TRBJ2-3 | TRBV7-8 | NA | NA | CASSFPPGDTQYF | TGTGCCAGCAGCTTCCCCCCGGGGGATACGCAGTATTTT
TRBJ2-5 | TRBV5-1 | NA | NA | CASSFQGQETQYF | TGCGCCAGCAGCTTTCAGGGGCAAGAGACCCAGTACTTC
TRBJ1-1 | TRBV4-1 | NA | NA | CASSPGPRMNTEAFF | TGCGCCAGCAGCCCGGGTCCACGGATGAACACTGAAGCTTTCTTT
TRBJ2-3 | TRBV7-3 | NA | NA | CASSLMGGASTDTQYF | TGTGCCAGCAGCTTAATGGGCGGGGCAAGCACAGATACGCAGTATTTT
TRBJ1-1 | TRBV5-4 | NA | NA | CASSPSRGMNTEAFF | TGTGCCAGCAGCCCCTCACGGGGGATGAACACTGAAGCTTTCTTT
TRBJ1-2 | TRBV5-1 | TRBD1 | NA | CASSLFATGVSGYTF | TGCGCCAGCAGCTTGTTCGCGACAGGGGTGAGTGGCTACACCTTC
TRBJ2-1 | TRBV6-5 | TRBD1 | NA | CASFRDRASFF | TGTGCCAGTTTTCGGGACAGGGCATCGTTCTTC
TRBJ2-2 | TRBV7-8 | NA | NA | CASRAGQGPLTGELFF | TGTGCCAGCAGGGCCGGGCAGGGCCCGCTGACGGGGGAGCTGTTTTTT
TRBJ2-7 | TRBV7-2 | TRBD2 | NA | CASSLAGTSGGAWEQYF | TGTGCCAGCAGCTTAGCTGGGACTAGCGGGGGGGCATGGGAGCAGTACTTC
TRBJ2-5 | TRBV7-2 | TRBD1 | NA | CASSRTGGETQYF | TGTGCCAGCAGCCGCACAGGGGGTGAGACCCAGTACTTC
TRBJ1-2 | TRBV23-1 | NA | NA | CASSLPFFNYGYTF | TGCGCCAGCAGTCTCCCTTTCTTTAACTATGGCTACACCTTC
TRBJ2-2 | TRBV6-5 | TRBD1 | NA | CASSFAGTGLGELFF | TGTGCCAGCAGTTTCGCCGGGACAGGGCTCGGGGAGCTGTTTTTT
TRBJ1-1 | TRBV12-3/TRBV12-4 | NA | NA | CASSRGGNTEAFF | TGTGCCAGCAGTAGGGGGGGGAACACTGAAGCTTTCTTT
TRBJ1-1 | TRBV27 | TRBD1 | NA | CASSRQGVYTEAFF | TGTGCCAGCAGCCGACAGGGGGTCTACACTGAAGCTTTCTTT
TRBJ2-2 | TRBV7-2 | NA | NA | CASSYRTGTGELFF | TGTGCCAGCAGCTACCGGACGGGGACCGGGGAGCTGTTTTTT
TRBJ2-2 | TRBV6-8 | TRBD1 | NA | CASSFGTGDNTGELFF | TGTGCCAGCAGTTTTGGGACAGGGGATAACACCGGGGAGCTGTTTTTT
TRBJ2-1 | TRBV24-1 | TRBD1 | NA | CATGFPGGGYNEQFF | TGTGCCACCGGATTCCCAGGGGGCGGCTACAATGAGCAGTTCTTC
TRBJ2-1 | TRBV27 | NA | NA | CASSLWSGVNEQFF | TGTGCCAGCAGTTTATGGTCGGGGGTCAATGAGCAGTTCTTC
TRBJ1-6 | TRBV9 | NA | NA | CASSVGAARGSPLHF | TGTGCCAGCAGCGTAGGGGCAGCGCGAGGGTCACCCCTCCACTTT
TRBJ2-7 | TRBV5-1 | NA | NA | CASSLGTAVSYEQYF | TGCGCCAGCAGCTTGGGGACTGCTGTCTCCTACGAGCAGTACTTC
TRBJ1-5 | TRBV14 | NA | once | CASSQDGGNQPQHF | TGTGCCAGCAGCCAAGATGGCGGGAATCAGCCCCAGCATTTT
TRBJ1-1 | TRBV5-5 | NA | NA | CASSSRIPMNTEAFF | TGTGCCAGCAGCTCGCGGATTCCAATGAACACTGAAGCTTTCTTT
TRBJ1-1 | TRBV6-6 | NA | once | CASSYSTRADTEAFF | TGTGCCAGCAGTTACTCGACCAGGGCGGACACTGAAGCCTTCTTT
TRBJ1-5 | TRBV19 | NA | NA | CASRSGGQPQHF | TGTGCCAGTAGGTCCGGGGGTCAGCCCCAGCATTTT
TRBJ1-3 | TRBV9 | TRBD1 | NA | CASSVVGQGNTIYF | TGTGCCAGCAGCGTAGTGGGACAGGGAAACACCATATATTTT
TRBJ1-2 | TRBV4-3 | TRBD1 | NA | CASSQVAQTGGSYGYTF | TGCGCCAGCAGCCAAGTGGCCCAGACAGGGGGAAGCTATGGCTACACCTTC
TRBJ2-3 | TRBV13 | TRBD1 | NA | CASSTRQGPDTQYF | TGTGCCAGCAGCACTCGACAGGGGCCAGATACGCAGTATTTT
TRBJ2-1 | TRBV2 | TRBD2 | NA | CASRSQRGYNEQFF | TGTGCCAGCCGTTCCCAGCGGGGGTACAATGAGCAGTTCTTC
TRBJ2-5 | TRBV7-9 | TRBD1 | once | CASSLLGTGPQETQYF | TGTGCCAGCAGCTTACTCGGGACAGGCCCCCAAGAGACCCAGTACTTC
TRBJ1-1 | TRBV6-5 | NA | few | CASSYGGRNTEAFF | TGTGCCAGCAGTTACGGGGGCAGAAACACTGAAGCTTTCTTT
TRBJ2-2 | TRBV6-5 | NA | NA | CASKQTGTNTGELFF | TGTGCCAGCAAACAGACGGGAACGAACACCGGGGAGCTGTTTTTT
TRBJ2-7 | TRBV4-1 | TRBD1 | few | CASSLSEGQGYNEQYF | TGCGCCAGCAGCCTCTCTGAGGGACAGGGCTACAACGAGCAGTACTTC
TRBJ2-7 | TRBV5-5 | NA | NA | CASSHPQVISYEQYF | TGTGCCAGCAGCCACCCACAGGTGATCTCCTACGAGCAGTACTTC
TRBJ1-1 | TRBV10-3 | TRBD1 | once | CAGNQGGRGAPEAFF | TGTGCCGGCAACCAGGGGGGGCGGGGGGCCCCTGAAGCTTTCTTT
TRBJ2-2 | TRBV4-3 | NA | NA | CASSQIDQGEVRTGELFF | TGCGCCAGCAGCCAAATTGACCAGGGCGAGGTTCGCACCGGGGAGCTGTTTTTT
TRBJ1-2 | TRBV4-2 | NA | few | CASSQDGGLVDYGYTF | TGTGCCAGCAGCCAAGATGGGGGCCTAGTCGACTATGGCTACACCTTC
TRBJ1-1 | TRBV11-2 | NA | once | CASSLQIINTEAFF | TGTGCCAGCAGCTTACAGATAATAAACACTGAAGCTTTCTTT
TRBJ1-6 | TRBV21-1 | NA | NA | CASSGEEGLSLPLHF | TGTGCCAGCAGCGGGGAGGAGGGACTTTCATTGCCCCTCCACTTT
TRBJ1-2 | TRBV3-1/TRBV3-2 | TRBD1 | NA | CASVRDSNYGYTF | TGTGCCAGCGTCCGGGACAGTAACTATGGCTACACCTTC
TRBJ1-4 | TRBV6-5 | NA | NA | CASSYAQYNEKLFF | TGTGCCAGCAGTTATGCACAGTATAATGAAAAACTGTTTTTT
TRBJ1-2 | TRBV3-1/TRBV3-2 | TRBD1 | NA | CASSPGQGNYGYTF | TGTGCCAGCAGCCCCGGACAGGGAAACTATGGCTACACCTTC
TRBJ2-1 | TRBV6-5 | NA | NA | CASSSHRAEQFF | TGTGCCAGCAGTTCTCACAGGGCGGAGCAGTTCTTC
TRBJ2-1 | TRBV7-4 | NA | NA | CASSRSYNEQFF | TGTGCCAGCAGCCGCTCCTACAATGAGCAGTTCTTC
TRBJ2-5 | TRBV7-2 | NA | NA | CASSPILQSETQYF | TGTGCCAGCAGCCCTATCCTCCAATCCGAGACCCAGTACTTC
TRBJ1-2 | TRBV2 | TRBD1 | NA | CASSDRDRRNYGYTF | TGTGCCAGCAGTGACCGGGACAGGCGGAACTATGGCTACACCTTC
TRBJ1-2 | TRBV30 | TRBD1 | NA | CAWSATGAYGYTF | TGTGCCTGGAGTGCCACAGGGGCTTATGGCTACACCTTC
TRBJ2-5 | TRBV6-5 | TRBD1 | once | CASTWTGRQETQYF | TGTGCCAGCACTTGGACAGGGCGGCAAGAGACCCAGTACTTC
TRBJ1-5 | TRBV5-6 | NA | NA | CASSGSPNQPQHF | TGTGCCAGCAGTGGTAGTCCCAATCAGCCCCAGCATTTT
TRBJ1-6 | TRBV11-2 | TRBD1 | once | CASSLPGTGVSPLHF | TGTGCCAGCAGCTTGCCGGGGACAGGGGTTTCACCCCTCCACTTT